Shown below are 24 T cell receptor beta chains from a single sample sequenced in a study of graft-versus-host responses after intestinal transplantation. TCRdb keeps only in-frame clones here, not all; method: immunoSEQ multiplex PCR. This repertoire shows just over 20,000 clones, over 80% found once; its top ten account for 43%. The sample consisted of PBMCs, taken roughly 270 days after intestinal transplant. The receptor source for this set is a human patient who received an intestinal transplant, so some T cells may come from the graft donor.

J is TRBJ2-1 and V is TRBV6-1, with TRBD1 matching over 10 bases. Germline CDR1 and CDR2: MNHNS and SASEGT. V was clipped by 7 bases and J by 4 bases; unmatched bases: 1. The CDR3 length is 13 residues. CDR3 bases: TGTGCCAGCATGGGACAGGGGTACAATGAGCAGTTCTTC. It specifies CASMGQGYNEQFF.

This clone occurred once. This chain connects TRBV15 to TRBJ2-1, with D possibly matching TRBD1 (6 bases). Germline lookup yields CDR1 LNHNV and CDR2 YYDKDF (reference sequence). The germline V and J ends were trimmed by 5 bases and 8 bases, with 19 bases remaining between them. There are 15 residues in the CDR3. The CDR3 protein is CATSEPGHLADEQFF. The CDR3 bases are TGTGCCACCAGCGAGCCGGGACACCTGGCCGATGAGCAGTTCTTC.

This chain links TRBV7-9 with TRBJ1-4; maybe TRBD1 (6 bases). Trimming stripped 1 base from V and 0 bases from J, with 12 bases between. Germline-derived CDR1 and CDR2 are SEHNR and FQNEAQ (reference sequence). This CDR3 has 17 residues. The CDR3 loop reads CASSLGPGEATNEKLFF. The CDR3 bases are TGTGCCAGCAGCTTAGGTCCAGGGGAAGCAACTAATGAAAAACTGTTTTTT.

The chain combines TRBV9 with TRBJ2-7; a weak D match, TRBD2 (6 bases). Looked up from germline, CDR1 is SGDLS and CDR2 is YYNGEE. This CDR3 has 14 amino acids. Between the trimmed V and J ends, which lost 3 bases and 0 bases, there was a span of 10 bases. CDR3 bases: TGTGCCAGCAGCGGTAGCGGCAACTCCTACGAGCAGTACTTC. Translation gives CASSGSGNSYEQYF.

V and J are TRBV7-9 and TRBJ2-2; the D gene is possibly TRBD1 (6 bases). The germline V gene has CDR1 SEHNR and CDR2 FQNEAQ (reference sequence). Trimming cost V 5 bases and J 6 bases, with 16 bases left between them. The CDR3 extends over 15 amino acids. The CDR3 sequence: CASSPGAGKAGELFF. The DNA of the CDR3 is TGTGCCAGCAGCCCAGGGGCAGGGAAGGCCGGGGAGCTGTTTTTT.

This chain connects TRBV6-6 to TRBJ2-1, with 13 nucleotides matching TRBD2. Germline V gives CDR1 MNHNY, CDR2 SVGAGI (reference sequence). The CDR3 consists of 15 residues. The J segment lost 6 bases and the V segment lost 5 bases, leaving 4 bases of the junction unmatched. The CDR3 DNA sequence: TGTGCCAGCAGTCCCGGACTAGCGGGAGTCAATGAGCAGTTCTTC. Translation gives CASSPGLAGVNEQFF.

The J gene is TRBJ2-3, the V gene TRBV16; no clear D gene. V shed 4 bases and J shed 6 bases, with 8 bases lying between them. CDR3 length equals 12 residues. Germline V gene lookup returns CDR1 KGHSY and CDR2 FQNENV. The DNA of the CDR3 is TGTGCCAGCAGCCCGCGTGGGGATACGCAGTATTTT. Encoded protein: CASSPRGDTQYF.

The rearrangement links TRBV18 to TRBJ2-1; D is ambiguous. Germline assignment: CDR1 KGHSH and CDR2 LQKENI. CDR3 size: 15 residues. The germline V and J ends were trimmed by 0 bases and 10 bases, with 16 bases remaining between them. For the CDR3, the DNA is TGTGCCAGCTCACCACCAGTTGGGGTGATAGGCGAGCAGTTCTTC. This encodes CASSPPVGVIGEQFF.

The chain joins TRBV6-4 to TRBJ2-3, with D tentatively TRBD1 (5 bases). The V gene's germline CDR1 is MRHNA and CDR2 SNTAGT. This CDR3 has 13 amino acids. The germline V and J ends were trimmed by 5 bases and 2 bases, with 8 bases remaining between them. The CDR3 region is CASSMGPTDTQYF. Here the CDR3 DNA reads TGTGCCAGCAGTATGGGGCCCACAGATACGCAGTATTTT.

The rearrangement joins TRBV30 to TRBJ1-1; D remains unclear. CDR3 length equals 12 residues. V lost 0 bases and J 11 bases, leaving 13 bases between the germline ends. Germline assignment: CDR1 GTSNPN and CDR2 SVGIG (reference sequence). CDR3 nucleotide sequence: TGTGCCTGGAGTGTAACCGTTCGGAGGGCTTTCTTT. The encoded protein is CAWSVTVRRAFF.

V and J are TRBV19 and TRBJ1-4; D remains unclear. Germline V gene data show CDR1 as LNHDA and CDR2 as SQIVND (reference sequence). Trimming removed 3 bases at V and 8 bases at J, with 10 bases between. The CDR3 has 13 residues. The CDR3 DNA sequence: TGTGCCAGTAGTATTGGCGTGGGGGAAAAACTGTTTTTT. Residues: CASSIGVGEKLFF.

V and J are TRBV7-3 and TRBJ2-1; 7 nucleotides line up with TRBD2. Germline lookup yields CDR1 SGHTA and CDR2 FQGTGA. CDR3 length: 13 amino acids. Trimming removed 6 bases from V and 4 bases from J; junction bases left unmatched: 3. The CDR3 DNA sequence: TGTGCCAGCAGGGCTAGCGGTTACAATGAGCAGTTCTTC. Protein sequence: CASRASGYNEQFF.

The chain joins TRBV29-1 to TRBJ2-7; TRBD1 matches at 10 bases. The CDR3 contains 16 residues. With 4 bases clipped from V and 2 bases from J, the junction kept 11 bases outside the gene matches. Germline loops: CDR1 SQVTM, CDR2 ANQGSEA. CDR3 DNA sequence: TGCAGCGTTGGGGGCTCGTATGGACAGGGGGCCTACGAGCAGTACTTC. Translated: CSVGGSYGQGAYEQYF.

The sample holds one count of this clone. CDR3 loop: CSVLGAVLGVEAFF. CDR3 nucleotides: TGCAGCGTTCTTGGGGCAGTCCTGGGGGTTGAAGCTTTCTTT. V usage is TRBV29-1 and J usage is TRBJ1-1; possibly TRBD1 for D (5 bases). The CDR3 contains 14 residues. Trimming took 5 bases from V and 7 from J, leaving 20 bases between them. The germline gives CDR1 SQVTM, CDR2 ANQGSEA.

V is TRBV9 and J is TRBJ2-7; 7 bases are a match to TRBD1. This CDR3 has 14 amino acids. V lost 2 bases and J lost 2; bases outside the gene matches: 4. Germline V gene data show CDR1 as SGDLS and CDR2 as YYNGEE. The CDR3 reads CASSVRTGTYEQYF. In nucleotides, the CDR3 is TGTGCCAGCAGCGTTCGGACAGGAACCTACGAGCAGTACTTC.

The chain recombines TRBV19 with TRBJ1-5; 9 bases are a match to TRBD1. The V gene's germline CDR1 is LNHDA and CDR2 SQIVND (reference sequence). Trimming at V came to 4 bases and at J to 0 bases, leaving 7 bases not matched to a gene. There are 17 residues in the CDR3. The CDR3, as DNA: TGTGCCAGTAGTAGGGGACAGGGTGACGTTAGCAATCAGCCCCAGCATTTT. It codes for CASSRGQGDVSNQPQHF. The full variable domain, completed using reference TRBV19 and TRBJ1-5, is DGGITQSPKYLFRKEGQNVTLSCEQNLNHDAMYWYRQDPGQGLRLIYYSQIVNDFQKGDIAEGYSVSREKKESFPLTVTSAQKNPTAFYLCASSRGQGDVSNQPQHFGDGTRLSIL.

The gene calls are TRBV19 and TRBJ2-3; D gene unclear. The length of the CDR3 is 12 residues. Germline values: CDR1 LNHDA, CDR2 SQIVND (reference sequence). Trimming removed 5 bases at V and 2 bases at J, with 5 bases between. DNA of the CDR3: TGTGCCAGTAGTCGTCCCACAGATACGCAGTATTTT. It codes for CASSRPTDTQYF.

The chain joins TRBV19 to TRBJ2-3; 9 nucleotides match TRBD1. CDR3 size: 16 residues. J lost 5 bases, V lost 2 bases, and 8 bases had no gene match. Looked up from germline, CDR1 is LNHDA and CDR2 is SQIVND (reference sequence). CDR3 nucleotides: TGTGCCAGTAGTATACTAGGGACAGGGAAGGAAGATACGCAGTATTTT. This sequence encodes CASSILGTGKEDTQYF.

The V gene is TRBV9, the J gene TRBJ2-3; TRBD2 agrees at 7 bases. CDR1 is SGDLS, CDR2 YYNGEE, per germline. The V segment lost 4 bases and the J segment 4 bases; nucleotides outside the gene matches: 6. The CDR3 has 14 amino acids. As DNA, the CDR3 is TGTGCCAGCAGCCACGGCGGGAGTTCAGATACGCAGTATTTT. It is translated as CASSHGGSSDTQYF. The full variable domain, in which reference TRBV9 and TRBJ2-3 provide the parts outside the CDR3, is DSGVTQTPKHLITATGQRVTLRCSPRSGDLSVYWYQQSLDQGLQFLIQYYNGEERAKGNILERFSAQQFPDLHSELNLSSLELGDSALYFCASSHGGSSDTQYFGPGTRLTVL.

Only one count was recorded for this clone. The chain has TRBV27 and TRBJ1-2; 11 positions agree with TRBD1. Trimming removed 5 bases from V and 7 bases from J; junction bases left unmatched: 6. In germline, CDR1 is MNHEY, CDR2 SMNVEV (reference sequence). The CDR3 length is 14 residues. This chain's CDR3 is CASSIGQGALGYTF. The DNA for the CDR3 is TGTGCCAGCAGTATCGGACAGGGGGCGCTTGGCTACACCTTC.

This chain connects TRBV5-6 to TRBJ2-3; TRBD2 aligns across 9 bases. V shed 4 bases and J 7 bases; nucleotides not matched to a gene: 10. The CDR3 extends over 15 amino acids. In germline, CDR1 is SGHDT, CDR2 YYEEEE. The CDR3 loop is CASSLGRLAGNTQYF. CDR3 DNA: TGTGCCAGCAGCCTCGGCCGGCTAGCGGGAAATACGCAGTATTTT.

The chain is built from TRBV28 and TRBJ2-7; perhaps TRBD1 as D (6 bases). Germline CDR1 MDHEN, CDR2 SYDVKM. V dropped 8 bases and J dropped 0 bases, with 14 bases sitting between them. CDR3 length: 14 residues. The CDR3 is CASLLQGSSYEQYF. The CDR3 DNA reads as TGTGCCAGCCTCCTACAGGGCAGCTCCTACGAGCAGTACTTC. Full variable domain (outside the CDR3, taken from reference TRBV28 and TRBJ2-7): DVKVTQSSRYLVKRTGEKVFLECVQDMDHENMFWYRQDPGLGLRLIYFSYDVKMKEKGDIPEGYSVSREKKERFSLILESASTNQTSMYLCASLLQGSSYEQYFGPGTRLTVT.

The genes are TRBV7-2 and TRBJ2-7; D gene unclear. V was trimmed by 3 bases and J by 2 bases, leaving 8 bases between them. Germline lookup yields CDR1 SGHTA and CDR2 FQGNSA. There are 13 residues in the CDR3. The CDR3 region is CASSFDNPYEQYF. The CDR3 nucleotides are TGTGCCAGCAGCTTCGATAACCCCTACGAGCAGTACTTC.

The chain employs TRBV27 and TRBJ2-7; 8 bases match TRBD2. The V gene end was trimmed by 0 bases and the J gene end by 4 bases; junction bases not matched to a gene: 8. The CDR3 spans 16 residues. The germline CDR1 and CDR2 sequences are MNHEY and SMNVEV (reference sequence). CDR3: CASSLSRGGRWYEQYF. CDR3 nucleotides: TGTGCCAGCAGTTTATCTCGGGGCGGGAGGTGGTACGAGCAGTACTTC.